Following are 14 T cell receptor beta chains from one sample sequenced in a study of T-cell reconstitution after alpha-beta-depleted transplantation in children. Unique molecular identifiers featured in how the TCRbeta library was prepared. TCRdb ran MiXCR on the PCR reads and lists one entry per CDR3 protein. The sample yields hundreds of thousands of distinct CDR3 sequences, 16% seen once. Material: PBMCs from the stem cell graft donor, obtained from the stem cell graft. The receptors stem from a human donor who donated a stem cell graft to a child with acute myeloid leukemia.

This clonotype has just a few counts. CDR3 in amino acids: CSVPPGAYSYNEQFF. CDR3 coding DNA: TGCAGCGTCCCCCCGGGGGCCTACTCCTACAATGAGCAGTTCTTC. The chain carries TRBV29-1 and TRBJ2-1; D might be TRBD1 or TRBD2, each matching 6 bases. Germline V CDR1 and CDR2: SQVTM, ANQGSEA. Trimming shortened V by 6 bases and J by 0 bases, and 15 bases separated the two germline ends. This CDR3 contains 15 residues.

The rearrangement uses TRBV5-5 and TRBJ2-5; the D gene is possibly TRBD2 (6 bases). V was cut by 4 bases and J by 0 bases, with 10 bases left in between. CDR1 is SGHKS and CDR2 is YYEKEE in the germline V gene (reference sequence). This CDR3 spans 14 amino acids. CDR3 loop: CASSRELYQETQYF. DNA of the CDR3: TGTGCCAGCAGCCGGGAGTTGTACCAAGAGACCCAGTACTTC.

To note about this clonotype: A much larger clone lies one base from this, so it may be a read error. This rearrangement joins TRBV6-2 or TRBV6-3 to TRBJ1-6; no definite D call. CDR1 is MNHEY and CDR2 is SVGEGT in the germline V gene. The CDR3 extends over 17 amino acids. With 0 bases removed from V and 6 bases from J, the gap between germline ends came to 15 bases. CDR3 DNA sequence: TGTGCCAGCAGTTACTCTGGGCAGGCAGCCTGTAATTCACCCCTCCACTTT. Translation gives CASSYSGQAACNSPLHF.

This clonotype has ten or more counts. The chain couples TRBV29-1 to TRBJ2-1; D possibly uses TRBD1 or TRBD2 (6 bases each). CDR1 is SQVTM, CDR2 ANQGSEA, per germline. With 1 base removed from V and 9 bases from J, the gap between germline ends came to 13 bases. This CDR3 region has 13 residues. Here the CDR3 DNA reads TGCAGCGTTGAAGGGACAGTGGGAGGTGAGCAGTTCTTC. Amino acids: CSVEGTVGGEQFF.

This clonotype was found a few times. This chain links TRBV30 with TRBJ2-2; TRBD2 might be the D (6 bases). Germline CDR1 GTSNPN, CDR2 SVGIG (reference sequence). V lost 5 bases, J lost 4 bases, and 14 bases lay in between. This CDR3 has 14 amino acids. The CDR3 protein is CAWGREAVTGELFF. The CDR3 region has the DNA TGTGCCTGGGGCAGGGAGGCCGTCACCGGGGAGCTGTTTTTT.

This clonotype came up many times. This chain uses TRBV20-1 with TRBJ2-1, with 7 positions matching TRBD1. The length of the CDR3 is 11 residues. CDR1 is DFQATT, CDR2 SNEGSKA, per germline (reference sequence). V gave up 6 bases and J gave up 7 bases; unmatched junction bases: 3. CDR3 DNA: TGCAGTGCCCCGGACAGGAATGAGCAGTTCTTC. Its translation: CSAPDRNEQFF.

This clonotype was seen a handful of times. V gene TRBV12-3 or TRBV12-4 combines with J gene TRBJ1-4; 9 bases are a match to TRBD1. The CDR3 is made up of 14 amino acids. The junction had 7 bases not matched to a gene; V was cut back by 7 bases and J by 7 bases. This chain's CDR3 is CASTLTDRGEKLFF. CDR3 bases: TGTGCCAGCACCCTAACGGACAGGGGTGAAAAACTGTTTTTT.

This rearrangement joins TRBV20-1 to TRBJ2-1; D perhaps matches TRBD1 (6 bases). Trimming removed 0 bases from V and 5 bases from J, with 11 bases in between. The germline V gene has CDR1 DFQATT and CDR2 SNEGSKA (reference sequence). The CDR3 runs to 14 residues. CDR3: CSARDIRGDNEQFF. Written as DNA, the CDR3 is TGCAGTGCTAGAGATATCAGGGGAGACAATGAGCAGTTCTTC.

In its sample, this clonotype was seen many times. The chain carries TRBV20-1 and TRBJ2-5, with D possibly being TRBD2 (6 bases). The CDR3 runs 12 residues. V was clipped by 5 bases and J by 4 bases, with 11 bases between them. The germline CDR1 and CDR2 sequences are DFQATT and SNEGSKA (reference sequence). CDR3 in amino acids: CSAPSGGETQYF. CDR3 nucleotide sequence: TGCAGTGCTCCATCCGGGGGAGAGACCCAGTACTTC.

Ten or more counts support this clonotype. The J gene is TRBJ1-5, the V gene TRBV20-1, with 12 positions matching TRBD1. The V segment lost 3 bases and the J segment 2 bases; nucleotides outside the gene matches: 8. The germline CDR1 and CDR2 sequences are DFQATT and SNEGSKA (reference sequence). The CDR3 has 17 residues. The DNA for the CDR3 is TGCAGTGCTAGCCCACCGGGACAGGGGGCCGGCAATCAGCCCCAGCATTTT. Translation: CSASPPGQGAGNQPQHF.

This clonotype was seen only a few times. The gene calls are TRBV6-1 and TRBJ1-5; no firm D call. V was trimmed by 1 base and J by 9 bases, leaving 10 bases between them. Germline V gene sequence: CDR1 MNHNS, CDR2 SASEGT. This CDR3 spans 13 amino acids. CDR3 in amino acids: CASSEERRRPQHF. CDR3 bases: TGTGCCAGCAGTGAAGAAAGGCGACGGCCCCAGCATTTT.

This clonotype was seen repeatedly, ten times or more. The rearrangement uses TRBV20-1 and TRBJ2-5; D is tentatively TRBD1 or TRBD2 (5 bases each). The CDR3 loop spans 13 amino acids. Looked up from germline, CDR1 is DFQATT and CDR2 is SNEGSKA (reference sequence). Trimming took 0 bases from V and 9 from J, leaving 14 bases between them. The chain's CDR3 is CSARDGTMKSQYF. The CDR3 bases are TGCAGTGCTAGAGACGGGACCATGAAATCCCAGTACTTC.

This clonotype was picked up a small number of times. The chain combines TRBV5-1 with TRBJ1-1, with D possibly TRBD1 on 5 matching bases. The germline CDR1 and CDR2 sequences are SGHRS and YFSETQ. There are 15 residues in the CDR3. The ends were cut back, 3 bases at V and 5 bases at J, with 17 bases in the middle. The CDR3 loop is CASSWSAAGGTEAFF. CDR3 bases: TGCGCCAGCAGCTGGTCGGCGGCTGGGGGAACTGAAGCTTTCTTT.

The chain couples TRBV18 to TRBJ2-7; possibly TRBD1 for D (6 bases). Trimming took 1 base from V and 4 from J, leaving 11 bases between them. Germline CDR1 and CDR2: KGHSH and LQKENI. The CDR3 length is 14 residues. Here the CDR3 reads CASSPLGQQYEQYF. The CDR3 nucleotides read TGTGCCAGCTCACCACTAGGACAGCAGTACGAGCAGTACTTC.